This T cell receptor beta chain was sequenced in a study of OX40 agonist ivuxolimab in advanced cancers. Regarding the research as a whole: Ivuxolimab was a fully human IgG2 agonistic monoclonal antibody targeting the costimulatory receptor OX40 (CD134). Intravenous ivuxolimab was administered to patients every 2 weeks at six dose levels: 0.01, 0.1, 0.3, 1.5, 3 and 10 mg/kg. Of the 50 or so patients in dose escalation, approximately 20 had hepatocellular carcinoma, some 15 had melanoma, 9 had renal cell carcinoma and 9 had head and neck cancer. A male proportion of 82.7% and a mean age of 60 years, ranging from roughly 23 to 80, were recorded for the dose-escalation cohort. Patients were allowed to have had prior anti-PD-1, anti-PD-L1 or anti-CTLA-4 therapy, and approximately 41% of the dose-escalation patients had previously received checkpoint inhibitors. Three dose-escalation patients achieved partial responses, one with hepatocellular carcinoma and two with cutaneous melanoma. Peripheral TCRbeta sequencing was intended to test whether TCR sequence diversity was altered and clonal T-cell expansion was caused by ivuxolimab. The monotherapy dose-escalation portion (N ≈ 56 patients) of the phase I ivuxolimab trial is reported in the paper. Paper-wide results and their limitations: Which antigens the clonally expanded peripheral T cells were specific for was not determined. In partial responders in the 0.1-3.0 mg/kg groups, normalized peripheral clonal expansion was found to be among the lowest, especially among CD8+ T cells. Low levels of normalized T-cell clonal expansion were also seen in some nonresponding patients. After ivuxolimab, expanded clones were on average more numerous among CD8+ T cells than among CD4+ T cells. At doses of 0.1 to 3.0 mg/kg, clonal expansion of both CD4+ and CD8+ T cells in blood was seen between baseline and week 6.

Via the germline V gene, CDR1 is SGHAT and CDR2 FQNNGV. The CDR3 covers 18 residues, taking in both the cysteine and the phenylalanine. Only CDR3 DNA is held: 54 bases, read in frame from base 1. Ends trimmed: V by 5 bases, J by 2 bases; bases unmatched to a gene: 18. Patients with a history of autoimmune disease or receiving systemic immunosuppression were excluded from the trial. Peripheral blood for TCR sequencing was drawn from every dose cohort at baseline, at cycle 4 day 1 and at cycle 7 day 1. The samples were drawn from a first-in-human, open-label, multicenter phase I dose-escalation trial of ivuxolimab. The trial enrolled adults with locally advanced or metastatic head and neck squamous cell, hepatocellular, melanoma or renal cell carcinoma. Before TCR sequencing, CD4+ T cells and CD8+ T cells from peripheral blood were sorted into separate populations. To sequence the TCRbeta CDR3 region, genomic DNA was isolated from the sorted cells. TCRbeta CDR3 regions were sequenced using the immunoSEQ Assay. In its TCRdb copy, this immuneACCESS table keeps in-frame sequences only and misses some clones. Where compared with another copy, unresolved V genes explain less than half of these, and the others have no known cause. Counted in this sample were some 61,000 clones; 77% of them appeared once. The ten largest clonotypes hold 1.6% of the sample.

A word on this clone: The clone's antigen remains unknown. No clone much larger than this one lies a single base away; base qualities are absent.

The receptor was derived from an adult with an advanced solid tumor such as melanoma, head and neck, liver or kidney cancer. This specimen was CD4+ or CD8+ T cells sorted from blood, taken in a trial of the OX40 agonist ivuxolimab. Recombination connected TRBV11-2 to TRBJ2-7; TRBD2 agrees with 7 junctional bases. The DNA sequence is TGTGCCAGCAGCCCGATCCTAAGGACTAGAGGTTTGCCCTACGAGCAGTACTTC. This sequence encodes CASSPILRTRGLPYEQYF.